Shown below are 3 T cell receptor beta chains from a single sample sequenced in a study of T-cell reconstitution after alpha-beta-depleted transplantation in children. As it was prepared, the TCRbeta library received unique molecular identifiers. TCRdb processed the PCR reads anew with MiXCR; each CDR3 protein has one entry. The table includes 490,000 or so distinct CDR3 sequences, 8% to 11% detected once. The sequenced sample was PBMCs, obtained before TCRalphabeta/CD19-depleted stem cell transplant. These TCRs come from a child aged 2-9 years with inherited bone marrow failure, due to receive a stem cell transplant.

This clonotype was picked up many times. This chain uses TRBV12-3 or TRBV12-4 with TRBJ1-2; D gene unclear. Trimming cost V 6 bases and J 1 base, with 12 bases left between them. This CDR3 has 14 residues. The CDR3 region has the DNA TGTGCCAGCAGGGCCCGGGGTGATAACTATGGCTACACCTTC. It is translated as CASRARGDNYGYTF.

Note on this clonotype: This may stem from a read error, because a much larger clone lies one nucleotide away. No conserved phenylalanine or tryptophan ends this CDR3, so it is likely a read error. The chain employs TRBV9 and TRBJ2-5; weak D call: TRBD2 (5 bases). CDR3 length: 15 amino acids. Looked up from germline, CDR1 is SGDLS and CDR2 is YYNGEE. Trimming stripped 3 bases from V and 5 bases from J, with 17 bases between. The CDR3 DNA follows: TGTGCCAGCAGCGGGACCCACTCGGGGTGGGAGACCCAGTACATC. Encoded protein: CASSGTHSGWETQYI.

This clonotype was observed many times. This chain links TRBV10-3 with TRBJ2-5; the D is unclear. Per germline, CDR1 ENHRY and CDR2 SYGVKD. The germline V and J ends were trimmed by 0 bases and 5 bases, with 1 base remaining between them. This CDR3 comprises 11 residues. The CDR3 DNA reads TGTGCCATCAGTGAGTCGGAGACCCAGTACTTC. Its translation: CAISESETQYF.